This T cell receptor beta chain was identified during a study of identical twins. J lost 0 bases, V lost 2 bases, and 10 bases had no gene match. Germline V gene sequence: CDR1 MNHEY, CDR2 SVGEGT. The CDR3 is made up of 18 amino acids. Unique molecular identifiers were present on the cDNA, and a universal primer site came from template switching. TCRdb re-analysed the 5' RACE reads in MiXCR, keeping a single row per CDR3 protein. The sample shows about 660,000 distinct CDR3 sequences, around 8.3% of them seen only once. These same records also appear under a second study, on yellow fever vaccine responses in identical twins. According to that study: A vaccine T cell response that seemed partly convergent and partly personalized was reported in twins.

The TCR was taken from a woman aged 18-30 years in good health. The genes are TRBV6-2 or TRBV6-3 and TRBJ2-1, with 7 bases aligning to TRBD2. Sequenced sample: PBMCs. The CDR3 is CASSYSPPTSFSYNEQFF. Here the CDR3 DNA reads TGTGCCAGCAGTTACAGCCCACCGACTAGCTTCTCCTACAATGAGCAGTTCTTC.